This entry is about one T cell receptor beta chain. Its antigen is as yet unknown. The repertoire was sequenced with immunoSEQ multiplex PCR; TCRdb's copy has only in-frame clones and lacks some. The data hold approximately 82,000 clones, with about 95% observed a single time. The sample is drawn from a study of cytomegalovirus exposure and HLA in healthy donors. This CDR3 has 16 residues. Germline V gene sequence: CDR1 SGHTA, CDR2 FQGNSA. Trimming removed 1 base from V and 1 base from J; junction bases left unmatched: 5. Findings of the study overall: It was confirmed in vitro that a few of the CMV-associated chains were specific for CMV antigens.

The chain uses TRBV7-2 and TRBJ2-7; TRBD1 matches at 9 bases. The source of this sequence is a woman younger than 35 in good health and CMV-seronegative. Sequencing was done on a sample of PBMCs. CDR3 coding DNA: TGTGCCAGCAGCTTAGGAACCGGGACAGGGTCCTACGAGCAGTACTTC. Residues: CASSLGTGTGSYEQYF.